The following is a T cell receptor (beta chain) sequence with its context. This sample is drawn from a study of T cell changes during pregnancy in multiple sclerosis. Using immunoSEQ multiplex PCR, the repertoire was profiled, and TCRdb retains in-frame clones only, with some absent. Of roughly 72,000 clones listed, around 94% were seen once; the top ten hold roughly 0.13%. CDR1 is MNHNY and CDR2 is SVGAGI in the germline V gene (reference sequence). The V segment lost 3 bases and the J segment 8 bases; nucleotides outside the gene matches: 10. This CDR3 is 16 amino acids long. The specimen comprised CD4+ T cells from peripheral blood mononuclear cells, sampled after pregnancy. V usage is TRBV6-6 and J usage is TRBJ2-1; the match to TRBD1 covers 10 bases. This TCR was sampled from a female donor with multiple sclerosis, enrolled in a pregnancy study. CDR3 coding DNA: TGTGCCAGCAGTTATCGTCAGGGGACAGGGGATGATGAGCAGTTCTTC. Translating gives CASSYRQGTGDDEQFF.